This T cell receptor (beta chain) was captured in a study of blood T cell repertoires in COVID-19. Study as a whole: Sites across the United States, Italy and Spain contributed samples from acute and convalescent COVID-19. Nucleic acid was either cDNA or gDNA, and it came from T cells, B-cell-depleted T cells, or PBMCs.

Germline-derived CDR1 and CDR2 are SNHLY and FYNNEI. Germline trimming cut 7 bases from V and 7 bases from J; bases unmatched to any gene: 11. The CDR3 is made up of 14 amino acids. Original processing methods: Amplified reference gene primers provided the basis for estimating nucleated cell counts. This table comes from immunoSEQ multiplex PCR, and its TCRdb copy is limited to in-frame clones, with some not included. V, J and clone size derive from that table, while D and trimming were established from the DNA sequence. The sample carries about 210,000 clones, around 92% recorded once. Sample: peripheral blood. This rearrangement joins TRBV2 to TRBJ2-7; TRBD2 aligns across 9 bases. This clonotype was sampled from a man in his thirties or forties with acute or convalescent COVID-19. CDR3 sequence reads: CASTGASGRREQYF. The DNA of the CDR3 is TGTGCCAGCACCGGAGCCAGCGGGAGGCGAGAGCAGTACTTC.